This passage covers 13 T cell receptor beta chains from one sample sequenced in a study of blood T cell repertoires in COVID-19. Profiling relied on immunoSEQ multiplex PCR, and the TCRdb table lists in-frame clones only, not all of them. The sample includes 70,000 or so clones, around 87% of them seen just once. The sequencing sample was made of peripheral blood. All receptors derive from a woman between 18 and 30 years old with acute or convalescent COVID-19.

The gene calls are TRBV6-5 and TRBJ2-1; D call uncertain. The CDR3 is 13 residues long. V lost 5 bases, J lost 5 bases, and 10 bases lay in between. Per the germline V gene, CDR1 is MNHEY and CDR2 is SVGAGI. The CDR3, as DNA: TGTGCCAGCAGTCCAACAACTAACAATGAGCAGTTCTTC. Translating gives CASSPTTNNEQFF.

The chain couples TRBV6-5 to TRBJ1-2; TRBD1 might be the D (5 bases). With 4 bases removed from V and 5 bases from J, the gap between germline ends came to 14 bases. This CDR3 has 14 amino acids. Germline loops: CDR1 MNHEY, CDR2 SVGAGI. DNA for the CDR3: TGTGCCAGCAGTTCGAAAGGGGTGCTGTATGGCTACACCTTC. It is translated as CASSSKGVLYGYTF.

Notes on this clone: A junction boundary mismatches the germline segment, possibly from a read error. CDR3 nucleotides: TGCAGCGTGGAAGGGACAGCCTTTAGGGAGCAGTACTTC. It codes for CSVEGTAFREQYF. The rearrangement uses TRBV29-1 and TRBJ2-7, with 7 bases fitting TRBD1. This CDR3 has 13 residues. Germline CDR1 and CDR2: SQVTM and ANQGSEA.

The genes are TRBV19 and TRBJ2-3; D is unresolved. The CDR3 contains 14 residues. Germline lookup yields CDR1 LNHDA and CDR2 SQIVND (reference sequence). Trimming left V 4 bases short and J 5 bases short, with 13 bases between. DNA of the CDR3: TGTGCCAGTAGTACTGACTCTACGAGAGATACGCAGTATTTT. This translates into CASSTDSTRDTQYF.

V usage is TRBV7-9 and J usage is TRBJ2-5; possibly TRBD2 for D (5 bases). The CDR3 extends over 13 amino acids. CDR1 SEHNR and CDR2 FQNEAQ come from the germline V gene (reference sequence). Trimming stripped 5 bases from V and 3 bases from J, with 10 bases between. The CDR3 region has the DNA TGTGCCAGCAGCCCAACTAGAGAAGAGACCCAGTACTTC. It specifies CASSPTREETQYF.

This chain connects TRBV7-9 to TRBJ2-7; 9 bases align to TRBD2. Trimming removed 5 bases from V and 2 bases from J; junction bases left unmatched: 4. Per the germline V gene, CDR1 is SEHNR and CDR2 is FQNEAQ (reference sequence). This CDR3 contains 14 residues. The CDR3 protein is CASSSGGLPYEQYF. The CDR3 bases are TGTGCCAGCAGCAGCGGGGGGCTCCCCTACGAGCAGTACTTC.

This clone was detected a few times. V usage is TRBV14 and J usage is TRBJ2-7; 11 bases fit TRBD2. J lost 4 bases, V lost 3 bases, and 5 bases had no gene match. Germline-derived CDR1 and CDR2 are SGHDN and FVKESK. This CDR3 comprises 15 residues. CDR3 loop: CASSQTSGTLYEQYF. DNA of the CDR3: TGTGCCAGCAGCCAGACTAGCGGGACACTTTACGAGCAGTACTTC.

In DNA, the CDR3 is TGTGCCAGCAGGGACCTAGCGGGGTTCTACAATGAGCAGTTCTTC. This sequence encodes CASRDLAGFYNEQFF. The chain joins TRBV7-2 to TRBJ2-1; TRBD2 aligns across 9 bases. The CDR3 length is 15 residues. Germline loops: CDR1 SGHTA, CDR2 FQGNSA. The ends lost 6 bases at V and 3 bases at J; junction bases unmatched: 6.

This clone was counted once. The CDR3 protein is CASSNQGAHEQYF. The CDR3 DNA sequence: TGTGCCAGTAGTAATCAGGGGGCCCACGAGCAGTACTTC. This chain joins TRBV19 and TRBJ2-7, with 8 positions matching TRBD1. Trimming at V came to 4 bases and at J to 5 bases, leaving 4 bases not matched to a gene. This CDR3 has 13 residues. Germline lookup yields CDR1 LNHDA and CDR2 SQIVND (reference sequence).

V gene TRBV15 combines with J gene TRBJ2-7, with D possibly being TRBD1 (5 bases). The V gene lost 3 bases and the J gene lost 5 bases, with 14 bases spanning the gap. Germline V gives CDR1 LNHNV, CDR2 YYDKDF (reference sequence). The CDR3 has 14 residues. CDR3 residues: CATSSGRASDEQYF. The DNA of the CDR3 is TGTGCCACCAGCAGCGGCAGGGCCTCGGACGAGCAGTACTTC.

The CDR3 region has the DNA TGTGCCAGCAGCCAAGATCGGAGGGGTGAGAATCAGCCCCAGCATTTT. Amino acid sequence: CASSQDRRGENQPQHF. The rearrangement joins TRBV3-1 (or the pseudogene TRBV3-2) to TRBJ1-5; a weak D match, TRBD1 (5 bases). Germline V gene lookup returns CDR1 LGHDT and CDR2 YNNKEL (reference sequence). This CDR3 comprises 16 residues. V dropped 0 bases and J dropped 4 bases, with 13 bases sitting between them.

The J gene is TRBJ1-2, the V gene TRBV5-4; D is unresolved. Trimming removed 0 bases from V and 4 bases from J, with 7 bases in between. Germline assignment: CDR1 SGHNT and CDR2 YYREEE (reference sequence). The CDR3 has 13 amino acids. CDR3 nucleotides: TGTGCCAGCAGCTTGGATGTATTCTATGGCTACACCTTC. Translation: CASSLDVFYGYTF.

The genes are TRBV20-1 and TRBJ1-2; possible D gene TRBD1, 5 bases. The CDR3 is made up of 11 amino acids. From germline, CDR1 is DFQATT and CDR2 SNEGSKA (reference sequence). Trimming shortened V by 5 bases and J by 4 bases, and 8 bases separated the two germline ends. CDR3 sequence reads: CSASDSYGYTF. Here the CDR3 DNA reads TGCAGTGCTTCAGACAGCTATGGCTACACCTTC.